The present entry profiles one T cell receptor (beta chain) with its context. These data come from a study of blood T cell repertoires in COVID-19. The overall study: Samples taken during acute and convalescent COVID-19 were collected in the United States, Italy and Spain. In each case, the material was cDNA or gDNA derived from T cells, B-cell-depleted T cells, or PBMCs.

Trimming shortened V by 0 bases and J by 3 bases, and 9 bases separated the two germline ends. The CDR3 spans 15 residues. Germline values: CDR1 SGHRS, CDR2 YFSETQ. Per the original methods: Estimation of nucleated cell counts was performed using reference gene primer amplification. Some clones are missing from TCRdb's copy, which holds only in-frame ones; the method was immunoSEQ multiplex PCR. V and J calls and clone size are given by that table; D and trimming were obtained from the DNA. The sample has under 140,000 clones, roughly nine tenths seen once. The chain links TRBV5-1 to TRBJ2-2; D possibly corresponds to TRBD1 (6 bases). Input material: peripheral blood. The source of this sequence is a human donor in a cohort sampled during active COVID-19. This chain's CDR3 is CASSLVQGDTGELFF. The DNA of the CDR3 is TGCGCCAGCAGCTTGGTACAGGGCGACACCGGGGAGCTGTTTTTT.